The entry that follows covers one T cell receptor beta chain sequence. The CDR3 covers 13 residues. Per germline, CDR1 LGHNA and CDR2 YNFKEQ. V was clipped by 2 bases and J by 0 bases, with 4 bases between them. The sample comes from a study of blood T cell repertoires in COVID-19. The overall study: The analysed material was cDNA or gDNA that came from T cells, B-cell-depleted T cells, or PBMCs.

Seattle patients were enrolled while actively infected and followed longitudinally. Repertoires were generated with immunoSEQ multiplex PCR, while TCRdb's copy carries only in-frame clones and drops some. The profile covers around 38,000 clones, with roughly 85% appearing a single time and roughly 5% taken by the ten largest. V usage is TRBV4-2 and J usage is TRBJ1-1; D gene unclear. Sequencing input: peripheral blood. This receptor was taken from a man aged 60 to 75 with COVID-19, enrolled during active disease. CDR3 coding DNA: TGTGCCAGCAGCCAACAGATGAACACTGAAGCTTTCTTT. This encodes CASSQQMNTEAFF.